This T cell receptor beta chain was sequenced during a study of blood T cell repertoires in COVID-19. The table came from immunoSEQ multiplex PCR; TCRdb's copy has only in-frame clones and leaves some out. The sample includes just under 150,000 clones, roughly nine tenths of them seen just once. The ends were cut back, 0 bases at V and 2 bases at J, with 14 bases in the middle. CDR1 is LGHDT, CDR2 YNNKEL, per germline (reference sequence). The CDR3 is 17 residues long. The V and J genes are TRBV3-1 (or the pseudogene TRBV3-2) and TRBJ1-3, with D unresolved. The sequence derives from a human donor in a cohort sampled during active COVID-19. Sequenced input: peripheral blood. The CDR3 DNA reads TGTGCCAGCAGCCAAGAGTACAGCCTACGTCCTGGAAACACCATATATTTT. Translated, it gives CASSQEYSLRPGNTIYF.